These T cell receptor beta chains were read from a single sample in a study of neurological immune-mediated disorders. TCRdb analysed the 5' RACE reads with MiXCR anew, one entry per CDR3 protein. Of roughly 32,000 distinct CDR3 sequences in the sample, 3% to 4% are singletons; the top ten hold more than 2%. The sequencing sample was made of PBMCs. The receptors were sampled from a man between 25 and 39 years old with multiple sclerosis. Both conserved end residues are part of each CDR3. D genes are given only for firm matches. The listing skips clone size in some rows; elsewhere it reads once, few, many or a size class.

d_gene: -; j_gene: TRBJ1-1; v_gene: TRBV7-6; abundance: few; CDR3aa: CASSLGRDYNTEAFF; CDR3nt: TGTGCCAGCAGCTTAGGCAGGGACTACAACACTGAAGCTTTCTTT
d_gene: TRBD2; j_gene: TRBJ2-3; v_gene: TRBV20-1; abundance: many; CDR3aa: CSASNPGGSGGTSTDTQYF; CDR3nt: TGCAGTGCTAGTAACCCGGGCGGGAGCGGGGGAACTAGCACAGATACGCAGTATTTT
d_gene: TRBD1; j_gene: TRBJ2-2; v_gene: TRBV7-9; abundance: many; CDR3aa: CASSPGQGYTGELFF; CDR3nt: TGTGCCAGCAGCCCGGGACAGGGTTACACCGGGGAGCTGTTTTTT
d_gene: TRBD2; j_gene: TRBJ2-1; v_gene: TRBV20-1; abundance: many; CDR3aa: CSAPSIAGRTYNEQFF; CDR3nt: TGCAGTGCTCCCTCTATAGCGGGGAGGACCTACAATGAGCAGTTCTTC
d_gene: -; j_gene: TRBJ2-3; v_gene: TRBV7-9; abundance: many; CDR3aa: CASRASSPDTQYF; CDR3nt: TGTGCCAGCAGAGCTAGTAGCCCAGATACGCAGTATTTT
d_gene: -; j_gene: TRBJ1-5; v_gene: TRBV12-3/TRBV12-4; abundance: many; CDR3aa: CASSRSGGLVNQPQNF; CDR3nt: TGTGCCAGCAGCCGATCCGGGGGGCTCGTCAATCAGCCCCAGAATTTT
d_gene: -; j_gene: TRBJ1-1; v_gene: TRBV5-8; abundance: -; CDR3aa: CASPGGTTNTEAFF; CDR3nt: TGTGCCAGCCCAGGAGGGACAACGAACACTGAAGCTTTCTTT
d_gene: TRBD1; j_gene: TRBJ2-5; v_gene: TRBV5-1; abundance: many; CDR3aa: CASSQGQGIGQETQYF; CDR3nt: TGCGCCAGCAGCCAGGGACAGGGGATCGGCCAAGAGACCCAGTACTTC
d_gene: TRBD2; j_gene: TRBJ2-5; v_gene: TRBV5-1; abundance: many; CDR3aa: CASSLVSGVTGETQYF; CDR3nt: TGCGCCAGCAGCTTGGTTAGCGGGGTCACTGGGGAGACCCAGTACTTC
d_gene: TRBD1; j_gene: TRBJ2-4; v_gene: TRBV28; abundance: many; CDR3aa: CASSSPGQGNIQYF; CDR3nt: TGTGCCAGCAGTTCACCGGGACAGGGAAACATTCAGTACTTC
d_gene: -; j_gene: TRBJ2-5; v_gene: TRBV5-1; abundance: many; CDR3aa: CASHPSGLETQYF; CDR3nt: TGCGCCAGCCACCCCTCCGGGTTGGAGACCCAGTACTTC
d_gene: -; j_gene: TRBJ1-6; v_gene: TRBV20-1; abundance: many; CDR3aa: CSARVSVFGASPLNF; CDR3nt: TGCAGTGCTAGAGTCTCGGTCTTTGGGGCTTCACCCCTCAACTTT
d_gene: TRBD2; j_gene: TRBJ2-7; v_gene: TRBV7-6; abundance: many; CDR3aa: CASSLVAGGSGEQYF; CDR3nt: TGTGCCAGCAGCTTAGTCGCGGGGGGATCAGGCGAGCAGTACTTC
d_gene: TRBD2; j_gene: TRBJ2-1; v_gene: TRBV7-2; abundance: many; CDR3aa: CASSSHGLAGGNEQFF; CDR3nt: TGTGCCAGCAGCTCCCACGGGCTAGCGGGGGGAAATGAGCAGTTCTTC
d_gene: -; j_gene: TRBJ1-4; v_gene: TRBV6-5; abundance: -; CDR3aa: CASSSSSWRLFF; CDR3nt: TGTGCCAGCAGTTCATCGAGTTGGAGGCTGTTTTTT
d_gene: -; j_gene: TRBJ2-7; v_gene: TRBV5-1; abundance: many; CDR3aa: CASSLQGGSYEQYF; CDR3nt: TGCGCCAGCAGCTTGCAGGGAGGATCCTACGAGCAGTACTTC
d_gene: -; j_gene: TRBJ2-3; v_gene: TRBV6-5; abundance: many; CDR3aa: CASSYPDTQYF; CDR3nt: TGTGCCAGCAGTTACCCAGATACGCAGTATTTT
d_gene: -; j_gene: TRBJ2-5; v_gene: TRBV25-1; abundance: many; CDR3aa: CASSDFTVRGQETQYF; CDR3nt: TGTGCCAGCAGTGATTTCACAGTGCGTGGTCAAGAGACCCAGTACTTC
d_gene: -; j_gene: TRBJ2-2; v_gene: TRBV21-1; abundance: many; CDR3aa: CASTHGDPNTGELFF; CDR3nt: TGTGCCAGCACCCATGGGGATCCGAACACCGGGGAGCTGTTTTTT
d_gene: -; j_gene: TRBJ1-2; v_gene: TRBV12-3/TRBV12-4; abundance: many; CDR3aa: CASTPAELSGYTF; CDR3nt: TGTGCCAGCACCCCCGCAGAGTTATCTGGCTACACCTTC
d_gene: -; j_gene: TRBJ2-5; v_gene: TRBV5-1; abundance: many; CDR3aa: CASSLGRFQETQYF; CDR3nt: TGCGCCAGCAGCTTGGGCAGGTTCCAAGAGACCCAGTACTTC
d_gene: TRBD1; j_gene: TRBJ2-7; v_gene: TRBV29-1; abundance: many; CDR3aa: CSVESYGQGAYEQYF; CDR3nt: TGCAGCGTTGAAAGTTACGGGCAGGGGGCGTACGAGCAGTACTTC
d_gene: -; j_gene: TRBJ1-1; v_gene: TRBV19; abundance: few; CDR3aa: CASDDDNTEAFF; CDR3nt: TGTGCCAGTGACGACGATAACACTGAAGCTTTCTTT
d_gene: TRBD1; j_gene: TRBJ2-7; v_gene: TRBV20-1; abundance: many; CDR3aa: CSAGTGFGEQYF; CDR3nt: TGCAGTGCTGGGACAGGGTTCGGCGAGCAGTACTTC
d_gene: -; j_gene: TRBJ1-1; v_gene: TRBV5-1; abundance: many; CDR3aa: CASSLVELRTEAFF; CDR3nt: TGCGCCAGCAGCTTGGTGGAGCTGCGCACTGAAGCTTTCTTT
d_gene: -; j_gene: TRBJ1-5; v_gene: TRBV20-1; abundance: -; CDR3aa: CSARDRRGNQPQNF; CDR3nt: TGCAGTGCTAGAGATAGAAGGGGCAATCAGCCCCAGAATTTT
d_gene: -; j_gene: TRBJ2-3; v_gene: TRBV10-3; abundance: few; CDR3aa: CAISEPGTTDTQYF; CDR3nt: TGTGCCATCAGTGAGCCTGGGACCACAGATACGCAGTATTTT
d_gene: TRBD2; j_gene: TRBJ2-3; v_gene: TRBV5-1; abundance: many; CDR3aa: CASIWTSSSTDTQYF; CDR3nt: TGCGCCAGCATATGGACTAGCAGTAGCACAGATACGCAGTATTTT
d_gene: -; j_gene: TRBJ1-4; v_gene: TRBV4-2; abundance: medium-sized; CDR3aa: CASRRNVKLFF; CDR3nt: TGTGCCAGCAGACGGAATGTAAAACTGTTTTTT
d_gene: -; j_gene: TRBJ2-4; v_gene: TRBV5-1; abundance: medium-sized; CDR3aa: CASSLDPPPTGNIQYF; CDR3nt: TGCGCCAGCAGCTTGGATCCCCCTCCGACGGGAAACATTCAGTACTTC
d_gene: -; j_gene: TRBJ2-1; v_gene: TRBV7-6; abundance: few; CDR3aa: CASSQEEAYNEQFF; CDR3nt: TGTGCCAGCAGCCAGGAAGAGGCCTACAATGAGCAGTTCTTC
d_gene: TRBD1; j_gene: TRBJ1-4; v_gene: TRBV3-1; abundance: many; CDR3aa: CASSHRQGGREKLFF; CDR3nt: TGTGCCAGCAGCCATCGACAGGGCGGGCGTGAAAAACTGTTTTTT
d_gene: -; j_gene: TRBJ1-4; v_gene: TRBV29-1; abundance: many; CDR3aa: CSAHSEPNEKLFF; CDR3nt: TGCAGCGCTCACAGCGAGCCTAATGAAAAACTGTTTTTT
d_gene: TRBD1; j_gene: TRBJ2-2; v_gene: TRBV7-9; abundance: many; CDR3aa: CASSTDRGGRAGELFF; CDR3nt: TGTGCCAGCAGTACCGACAGGGGAGGAAGGGCCGGGGAGCTGTTTTTT
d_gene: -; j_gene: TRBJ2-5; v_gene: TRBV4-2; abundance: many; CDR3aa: CASSQDRGRGVILEETQYF; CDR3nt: TGTGCCAGCAGCCAAGATCGGGGGCGAGGAGTGATACTGGAAGAGACCCAGTACTTC
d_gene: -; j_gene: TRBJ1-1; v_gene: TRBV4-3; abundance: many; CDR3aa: CASSQDGLGKNTEAFF; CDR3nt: TGCGCCAGCAGCCAAGATGGATTGGGGAAGAACACTGAAGCTTTCTTT
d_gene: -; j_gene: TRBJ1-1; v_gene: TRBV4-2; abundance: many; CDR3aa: CASSQAEANTEAFF; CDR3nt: TGTGCCAGCAGCCAAGCGGAGGCTAACACTGAAGCTTTCTTT
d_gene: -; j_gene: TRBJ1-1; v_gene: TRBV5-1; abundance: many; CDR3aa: CASSLATQGGVGTEAFF; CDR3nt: TGCGCCAGCAGCTTGGCCACCCAGGGTGGAGTGGGGACTGAAGCTTTCTTT
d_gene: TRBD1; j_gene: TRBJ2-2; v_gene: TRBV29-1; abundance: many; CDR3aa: CSVRQGQNTGELFF; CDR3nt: TGCAGCGTAAGACAGGGCCAGAACACCGGGGAGCTGTTTTTT
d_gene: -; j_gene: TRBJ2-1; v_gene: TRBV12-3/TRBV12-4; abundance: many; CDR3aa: CASSTPGAGAYNEQFF; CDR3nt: TGTGCCAGCAGTACGCCAGGGGCTGGGGCCTACAATGAGCAGTTCTTC
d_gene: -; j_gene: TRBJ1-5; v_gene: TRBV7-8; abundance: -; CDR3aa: CASSLIGANQPQNF; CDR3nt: TGTGCCAGCAGCTTAATAGGAGCAAATCAGCCCCAGAATTTT
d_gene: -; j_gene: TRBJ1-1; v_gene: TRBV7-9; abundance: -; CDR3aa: CASSLKGVPEAFF; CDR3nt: TGTGCCAGCAGCTTGAAGGGAGTACCTGAAGCTTTCTTT
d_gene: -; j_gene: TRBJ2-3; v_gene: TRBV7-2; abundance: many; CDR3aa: CASSPNRGGGADTQYF; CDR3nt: TGTGCCAGCAGCCCAAATAGGGGGGGGGGTGCAGATACGCAGTATTTT
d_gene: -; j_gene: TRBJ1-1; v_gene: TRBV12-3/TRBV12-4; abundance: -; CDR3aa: CASSLKRATEAFF; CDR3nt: TGTGCCAGCAGTTTAAAGAGGGCCACTGAAGCTTTCTTT